These 30 T cell receptor beta chains were sequenced from one sample in a study of blood T cell repertoires in COVID-19. Clones were read by immunoSEQ multiplex PCR, and TCRdb kept only the in-frame ones, dropping some. The data show roughly 250,000 clones, with approximately 85% seen just once and around 2% held by the top ten. The source material was PBMCs or T cells enriched from blood (not recorded which). All receptors come from a woman aged 45-60 years who had recovered from COVID-19.

The chain recombines TRBV9 with TRBJ2-1; 7 bases match TRBD2. Losses at the gene ends were 0 bases for V and 6 bases for J; bases not matched to a gene: 6. CDR1 and CDR2 (germline): SGDLS, YYNGEE. The CDR3 is made up of 15 amino acids. This chain's CDR3 is CASSVASGIVNEQFF. The CDR3 DNA is TGTGCCAGCAGCGTAGCGAGCGGGATTGTCAATGAGCAGTTCTTC.

The chain links TRBV27 to TRBJ1-3; perhaps TRBD1 as D (6 bases). V lost 2 bases and J 9 bases, leaving 11 bases between the germline ends. The CDR3 consists of 13 residues. Germline V gene data show CDR1 as MNHEY and CDR2 as SMNVEV (reference sequence). In DNA form, the CDR3 reads TGTGCCAGCAGTTTAGAGACAGGAGGCACCATATATTTT. This codes for CASSLETGGTIYF.

The count of this clone is one. The chain combines TRBV18 with TRBJ1-6; D call uncertain. Trimming took off 3 bases at V and 4 bases at J, with 10 bases between the two ends. This CDR3 has 15 amino acids. Germline-derived CDR1 and CDR2 are KGHSH and LQKENI. This CDR3 is CASSPDNSYNSPLHF. The CDR3 DNA follows: TGTGCCAGCTCACCGGATAACAGTTATAATTCACCCCTCCACTTT. Together with reference TRBV18 and TRBJ1-6, the CDR3 gives the full variable domain: NAGVMQNPRHLVRRRGQEARLRCSPMKGHSHVYWYRQLPEEGLKFMVYLQKENIIDESGMPKERFSAEFPKEGPSILRIQQVVRGDSAAYFCASSPDNSYNSPLHFGNGTRLTVT.

The sample holds a few counts of this clone. The V call is TRBV28, the J call TRBJ2-1; D call uncertain. Germline CDR1 reads MDHEN; CDR2 reads SYDVKM. V was shortened by 6 bases and J by 4 bases, with 13 bases between the two germline ends. This CDR3 has 14 amino acids. The CDR3 DNA follows: TGTGCCAGCAGCCTGCTGAGTGGTTACAATGAGCAGTTCTTC. Its protein is CASSLLSGYNEQFF.

This chain uses TRBV5-1 with TRBJ2-5; 7 bases are a match to TRBD1. The CDR3 extends over 13 amino acids. CDR1 SGHRS and CDR2 YFSETQ come from the germline V gene. V was pared by 2 bases and J by 5 bases, with 3 bases of the junction left unmatched. CDR3 in amino acids: CASSFDRAETQYF. CDR3 in DNA: TGCGCCAGCAGCTTCGACAGGGCCGAGACCCAGTACTTC.

The chain joins TRBV24-1 to TRBJ2-1, with 8 bases fitting TRBD2. CDR1 and CDR2 from the germline V gene are KGHDR and SFDVKD. CDR3 length equals 13 residues. The trim removed 10 bases at V and 0 bases at J, leaving 1 base unmatched. CDR3 protein: CATGTSSYNEQFF. The DNA for the CDR3 is TGTGCCACAGGGACTAGCTCCTACAATGAGCAGTTCTTC.

The chain employs TRBV29-1 and TRBJ2-3; 10 positions agree with TRBD2. V shed 4 bases, J shed 0 bases, and the junction held 10 bases outside the gene matches. The CDR3 consists of 17 residues. Germline V lookup: CDR1 SQVTM, CDR2 ANQGSEA. The CDR3 reads CSVGPLAGEFSTDTQYF. In nucleotides, the CDR3 is TGCAGCGTTGGCCCTCTAGCGGGAGAGTTCAGCACAGATACGCAGTATTTT.

The chain couples TRBV28 to TRBJ2-3; tentative D call: TRBD1 (6 bases). Germline V CDR1 and CDR2: MDHEN, SYDVKM. V lost 8 bases and J 8 bases, leaving 17 bases between the germline ends. This CDR3 has 13 residues. The DNA for the CDR3 is TGTGCCAGCCTCAACAGGGCCTGGGGTACGCAGTATTTT. Its translation: CASLNRAWGTQYF.

This clone has a handful of counts. The chain joins TRBV11-2 to TRBJ1-2; 9 nucleotides line up with TRBD1. V trimming: 3 bases; J trimming: 7 bases; junction bases outside the gene matches: 21. Germline V gene sequence: CDR1 SGHAT, CDR2 FQNNGV. The CDR3 covers 19 residues. The CDR3 nucleotides read TGTGCCAGCAGCTTCCTCCGGTCGGGACAGGGCCTGTCGGGGGGTGGCTACACCTTC. Protein product: CASSFLRSGQGLSGGGYTF.

The chain employs TRBV7-8 and TRBJ1-1; no reliable D call. This CDR3 has 13 residues. The germline V gene has CDR1 SGHVS and CDR2 FQNEAQ. The ends were cut back, 2 bases at V and 1 base at J, with 5 bases in the middle. The CDR3 DNA follows: TGTGCCAGCAGCTTAACTAGGAACACTGAAGCTTTCTTT. It codes for CASSLTRNTEAFF.

The rearrangement uses TRBV10-3 and TRBJ1-1; no reliable D call. CDR1 and CDR2 (germline): ENHRY, SYGVKD. The CDR3 runs 12 residues. The V end was cut by 10 bases, the J end by 1 base, with 10 bases between. The CDR3 here is CATKNPNTEAFF. CDR3 coding DNA: TGTGCCACAAAAAATCCGAACACTGAAGCTTTCTTT.

The chain combines TRBV5-5 with TRBJ2-3; D is uncertain. The CDR3 runs 13 residues. The V and J ends lost 8 bases and 3 bases respectively, with 13 bases between them. Germline CDR1 reads SGHKS; CDR2 reads YYEKEE (reference sequence). CDR3 sequence: CASYNPGTDTQYF. The CDR3 DNA sequence: TGTGCCAGTTACAATCCAGGTACAGATACGCAGTATTTT. The variable domain in full, completed from reference TRBV5-5 and TRBJ2-3, reads DAGVTQSPTHLIKTRGQQVTLRCSPISGHKSVSWYQQVLGQGPQFIFQYYEKEERGRGNFPDRFSARQFPNYSSELNVNALLLGDSALYLCASYNPGTDTQYFGPGTRLTVL.

This clone came up a few times. The rearrangement joins TRBV11-3 to TRBJ2-2; the match to TRBD1 covers 8 bases. CDR3 length equals 16 residues. V lost 5 bases and J lost 0; bases outside the gene matches: 5. CDR1 is SGHNT, CDR2 YENEEA, per germline. CDR3 sequence: CASSIRTGSNTGELFF. CDR3 DNA: TGTGCCAGCAGCATCCGGACAGGGTCGAACACCGGGGAGCTGTTTTTT.

The J gene is TRBJ1-5, the V gene TRBV6-5, with TRBD1 matching over 10 bases. The length of the CDR3 is 15 residues. The ends lost 4 bases at V and 2 bases at J; junction bases unmatched: 2. CDR1 and CDR2 (germline): MNHEY, SVGAGI. The CDR3 here is CASSFGQGGNQPQHF. The CDR3 region has the DNA TGTGCCAGCAGTTTCGGACAGGGGGGCAATCAGCCCCAGCATTTT.

The chain carries TRBV4-1 and TRBJ2-7, with D perhaps TRBD2 (6 bases). Germline V CDR1 and CDR2: MGHRA, YSYEKL. The CDR3 consists of 14 residues. The V end was cut by 1 base, the J end by 3 bases, with 10 bases between. CDR3 protein: CASSQGTTIYEQYF. The CDR3 coding sequence is TGCGCCAGCAGCCAAGGGACTACCATCTACGAGCAGTACTTC.

This clone was seen only a few times. This rearrangement joins TRBV11-1 to TRBJ2-1; no definite D call. V lost 4 bases, J lost 7 bases, and 11 bases lay in between. CDR1 and CDR2 (germline): SGHAT, FQDESV (reference sequence). There are 13 residues in the CDR3. The CDR3 nucleotides are TGTGCCAGCAGCTCTCTGGCGCGGAATGAGCAGTTCTTC. It codes for CASSSLARNEQFF.

The chain employs TRBV3-1 (or the pseudogene TRBV3-2) and TRBJ1-6; D not certain. Trimming removed 3 bases from V and 7 bases from J, with 10 bases in between. The CDR3 length is 14 residues. Germline CDR1 reads LGHDT; CDR2 reads YNNKEL (reference sequence). CDR3 nucleotides: TGTGCCAGCAGCCAGACCACGGGGAATTCACCCCTCCACTTT. Its protein is CASSQTTGNSPLHF.

V usage is TRBV5-6 and J usage is TRBJ2-2, with TRBD1 as a possible D gene (5 bases). From germline, CDR1 is SGHDT and CDR2 YYEEEE. Between the trimmed V and J ends, which lost 4 bases and 8 bases, there was a span of 12 bases. This CDR3 is built from 13 residues. The CDR3 region is CASSDQGTGELFF. In DNA, the CDR3 is TGTGCCAGCAGCGATCAGGGAACTGGGGAGCTGTTTTTT.

The chain recombines TRBV19 with TRBJ2-2, with D perhaps matching TRBD2 (6 bases). CDR3 length equals 12 residues. The V gene lost 4 bases and the J gene lost 6 bases, with 6 bases spanning the gap. Germline CDR1 LNHDA, CDR2 SQIVND (reference sequence). In DNA, the CDR3 is TGTGCCAGTAGTAGGGAGGCCGGGGAGCTGTTTTTT. It codes for CASSREAGELFF.

The chain couples TRBV2 to TRBJ2-3; possible D gene TRBD1, 5 bases. Trimming pared 9 bases from V and 4 bases from J, leaving 14 bases between. CDR1 SNHLY and CDR2 FYNNEI come from the germline V gene. CDR3 length equals 13 residues. The CDR3 loop reads CASAQGFADTQYF. The CDR3 DNA reads TGTGCCAGTGCTCAGGGTTTCGCAGATACGCAGTATTTT.

This sequence joins TRBV5-6 and TRBJ1-3; D gene unclear. Germline CDR1 SGHDT, CDR2 YYEEEE. The CDR3 is 18 residues long. V was shortened by 3 bases and J by 3 bases, with 22 bases between the two germline ends. The CDR3 region has the DNA TGTGCCAGCAGCTCTCCGACTAAAAGGCGGGAGCTTGGAAACACCATATATTTT. Its protein is CASSSPTKRRELGNTIYF.

This sequence joins TRBV3-1 (or the pseudogene TRBV3-2) and TRBJ2-7; D might be TRBD2 (6 bases). Trimming cost V 1 base and J 1 base, with 11 bases left between them. The CDR3 consists of 15 residues. CDR1 LGHDT and CDR2 YNNKEL come from the germline V gene (reference sequence). CDR3 in amino acids: CASSQVRLVSYEQYF. CDR3 bases: TGTGCCAGCAGCCAAGTCAGACTAGTTTCCTACGAGCAGTACTTC.

The J gene is TRBJ2-3, the V gene TRBV28, with D perhaps matching TRBD2 (5 bases). Germline V lookup: CDR1 MDHEN, CDR2 SYDVKM. This CDR3 comprises 12 residues. The V end was cut by 8 bases, the J end by 0 bases, with 6 bases between. As DNA, the CDR3 is TGTGCCAGCTGGGAGAGCACAGATACGCAGTATTTT. Protein: CASWESTDTQYF.

The rearrangement joins TRBV19 to TRBJ1-2; D remains ambiguous. The CDR3 loop spans 12 amino acids. CDR1 and CDR2 (germline): LNHDA, SQIVND (reference sequence). Trimming cost V 6 bases and J 4 bases, with 9 bases left between them. CDR3 sequence: CASRSSIYGYTF. The CDR3, as DNA: TGTGCCAGTAGGTCGAGTATCTATGGCTACACCTTC. Variable domain in full (rest from reference TRBV19 and TRBJ1-2): DGGITQSPKYLFRKEGQNVTLSCEQNLNHDAMYWYRQDPGQGLRLIYYSQIVNDFQKGDIAEGYSVSREKKESFPLTVTSAQKNPTAFYLCASRSSIYGYTFGSGTRLTVV.

The chain employs TRBV2 and TRBJ1-5; possible D gene TRBD1, 6 bases. The CDR3 length is 14 residues. CDR1 and CDR2 from the germline V gene are SNHLY and FYNNEI. Trimming stripped 9 bases from V and 0 bases from J, with 12 bases between. The chain's CDR3 is CASFQGYSNQPQHF. CDR3 nucleotide sequence: TGTGCCAGTTTTCAGGGGTATAGCAATCAGCCCCAGCATTTT.

This clone was detected only once. This sequence joins TRBV19 and TRBJ2-1, with no clear D. Germline V gives CDR1 LNHDA, CDR2 SQIVND (reference sequence). The CDR3 covers 15 residues. The V end was cut by 3 bases, the J end by 3 bases, with 12 bases between. The CDR3 region has the DNA TGTGCCAGTAGTATGGGCAGGAATTTCTACAATGAGCAGTTCTTC. Translated: CASSMGRNFYNEQFF.

This clone was counted only a few times. V is TRBV5-5 and J is TRBJ1-1, with D tentatively TRBD1 (6 bases). The germline gives CDR1 SGHKS, CDR2 YYEKEE (reference sequence). V lost 2 bases and J lost 3, with 11 bases in between. The CDR3 covers 14 residues. Here the CDR3 DNA reads TGTGCCAGCAGCTTCGGGACACCATACACTGAAGCTTTCTTT. Its translation: CASSFGTPYTEAFF.

This clone showed up just once. The rearrangement joins TRBV28 to TRBJ1-2; TRBD1 matches at 7 bases. Germline trimming cut 1 base from V and 2 bases from J; bases unmatched to any gene: 10. Germline V gene lookup returns CDR1 MDHEN and CDR2 SYDVKM. This CDR3 has 17 amino acids. The CDR3 nucleotides read TGTGCCAGCAGTTTATTCCAGACAGGGCCATCAAACTATGGCTACACCTTC. Amino acids: CASSLFQTGPSNYGYTF.

Regarding this clone: The junction differs from germline at one of its ends, possibly a read error. The rearrangement joins TRBV12-5 to TRBJ2-2; 7 nucleotides line up with TRBD2. The V gene's germline CDR1 is LGHNT and CDR2 FRNRAP. This CDR3 spans 16 amino acids. CDR3 nucleotides: TGTGCTAGTGGCTTGGTAAGGCGGGAGAGCACCGGGGAGCTGTTTTTT. Translating it yields CASGLVRRESTGELFF.

The V and J genes are TRBV5-4 and TRBJ2-1; no reliable D call. V was clipped by 0 bases and J by 7 bases, with 8 bases between them. The CDR3 is 13 amino acids. CDR1 SGHNT and CDR2 YYREEE come from the germline V gene (reference sequence). The CDR3 sequence: CASSLGQLNEQFF. The CDR3, as DNA: TGTGCCAGCAGCTTGGGGCAGTTAAATGAGCAGTTCTTC. The full variable domain, completed using reference TRBV5-4 and TRBJ2-1, is ETGVTQSPTHLIKTRGQQVTLRCSSQSGHNTVSWYQQALGQGPQFIFQYYREEENGRGNFPPRFSGLQFPNYSSELNVNALELDDSALYLCASSLGQLNEQFFGPGTRLTVL.